This TCR beta chain came from a study of early T cells in non-severe SARS-CoV-2 infection. One entry per CDR3 protein results from TCRdb running MiXCR on the 5' RACE reads. Of 50,000 to 65,000 distinct CDR3 sequences listed, roughly 13% are singletons. CDR3 size: 15 residues. Looked up from germline, CDR1 is SGHRS and CDR2 is YFSETQ. The J segment lost 5 bases and the V segment lost 4 bases, leaving 8 bases of the junction unmatched. The sequenced sample was whole blood. The source of this sequence is an adult who was a healthcare worker with PCR-confirmed SARS-CoV-2 infection or an uninfected control (not recorded which). This rearrangement joins TRBV5-1 to TRBJ2-3, with TRBD1 matching 9 bases. In nucleotides, the CDR3 is TGCGCCAGCAGCCCCCGACAGGGGGTCGTAGATACGCAGTATTTT. As protein: CASSPRQGVVDTQYF.